This T cell receptor beta chain was obtained from a study of T cell responses to AZD1222 COVID-19 vaccine. Turning to the study itself: The study pooled second doses at about 4 or about 12 weeks. The study's findings and limits: Sampling captured repertoires only after the peak T cell response. Clonal diversity may have been underestimated in mostly white British donors.

Germline V gives CDR1 SGHRS, CDR2 YFSETQ. V lost 4 bases and J 2 bases, leaving 9 bases between the germline ends. There are 13 residues in the CDR3. Sequenced by immunoSEQ multiplex PCR; TCRdb stores in-frame clones only, minus some. The profile shows around 110,000 clones, just over 85% of them singletons. Details on this clone: What it recognizes is unknown.

This sequence joins TRBV5-1 and TRBJ2-5; D is possibly TRBD2 (5 bases). This specimen was peripheral blood, taken on day 0 of AZD1222 vaccination. The origin of this receptor is an adult in good health. The DNA of the CDR3 is TGCGCCAGCAGCACCGGGAATCAAGAGACCCAGTACTTC. Amino acid sequence: CASSTGNQETQYF.